This T cell receptor beta chain was documented in a study of regulatory T cells in long-lasting Graves disease. Libraries of TCR beta came from iRepertoire HTBI primers plus Arm-PCR of CDR3 regions. Each CDR3 protein is one row after TCRdb ran MiXCR on the multiplex PCR reads. The table has 500,000 to 700,000 distinct CDR3 sequences, around 30% seen once. This clonotype was seen ten or more times. The germline CDR1 and CDR2 sequences are MNHEY and SVGAGI. V was pared by 2 bases and J by 5 bases, with 15 bases between. This CDR3 is 15 amino acids long. Indicated time point: persistent/refractory GD, antithyroid drugs over 5 years with positive TRAb. RNA from PBMCs was the source of the TCR library.

The sample in question was peripheral blood mononuclear cells (PBMCs), obtained when the disease was refractory, from a patient treated with antithyroid drugs. The source of this sequence is a female donor with Graves disease. The V gene is TRBV6-5, the J gene TRBJ1-1; TRBD1 is a possible D gene (6 bases). CDR3 nucleotides: TGTGCCAGCAGTTACGAACCAGGGGAGGGTACTGAAGCTTTCTTT. This translates into CASSYEPGEGTEAFF.